The entry below gives a single TCR beta chain sequence along with its context. The sample originates from a study of blood T cell repertoires in COVID-19. Turning to the study itself: Acute-phase and convalescent COVID-19 samples originated in the United States, Italy and Spain.

In germline, CDR1 is MDHEN, CDR2 SYDVKM. The CDR3 is 13 amino acids. V gave up 7 bases and J gave up 5 bases; unmatched junction bases: 5. Either two negative PCRs, clearance, or symptom resolution qualified Cohort 3 donors as recovered. Per the original data handling: Nucleated cell number was recorded as an estimate derived from reference gene primer amplification. The table came from immunoSEQ multiplex PCR; TCRdb's copy has only in-frame clones and leaves some out. V and J calls and clone size are copied from that table; D and trimming were computed from the DNA. This table holds 450,000 to 600,000 clones, approximately 90% found once.

The specimen sequenced was PBMCs or T cells enriched from blood (not recorded which). This chain links TRBV28 with TRBJ1-2; 9 bases agree with TRBD1. This clonotype was sampled from a young woman who had recovered from COVID-19. The CDR3 DNA reads TGTGCCAGCATGGGACAGGGTATGTATGGCTACACCTTC. Encoded protein: CASMGQGMYGYTF.